These 20 T cell receptor beta chains originate from one sample sequenced in a study of CD8 T cells in ankylosing spondylitis. In TCRdb, the 5' RACE reads were re-called with MiXCR into one record per CDR3 protein. Of a few hundred thousand distinct CDR3 sequences in the sample, 20% to 25% were seen once. The sample taken for sequencing was blood, either unsorted or a sorted T cell fraction (not recorded which). These receptors were collected from a male donor with ankylosing spondylitis or in good health (not recorded which).

J is TRBJ2-1 and V is TRBV20-1, with a tentative D call TRBD2 (6 bases). The length of the CDR3 is 16 residues. The V and J ends lost 3 bases and 4 bases respectively, with 19 bases between them. Looked up from germline, CDR1 is DFQATT and CDR2 is SNEGSKA (reference sequence). The chain's CDR3 is CSARGMGPGRYNEQFF. The CDR3 nucleotides read TGCAGTGCTAGGGGGATGGGTCCAGGGAGGTACAATGAGCAGTTCTTC.

A few counts support this clonotype. The genes are TRBV7-9 and TRBJ2-7, with a possible D match to TRBD1 (5 bases). Germline values: CDR1 SEHNR, CDR2 FQNEAQ (reference sequence). V was clipped by 4 bases and J by 3 bases, with 10 bases between them. The CDR3 contains 13 residues. The CDR3 loop reads CASSSPDNYEQYF. CDR3 DNA: TGTGCCAGCAGCTCCCCGGACAACTACGAGCAGTACTTC.

This clonotype was observed a handful of times. The chain has TRBV9 and TRBJ2-7; a possible D gene is TRBD1 (6 bases). CDR3 size: 16 residues. The germline gives CDR1 SGDLS, CDR2 YYNGEE. Trimming left V 2 bases short and J 2 bases short, with 17 bases between. CDR3 loop: CASSVQGNSLPYEQYF. DNA of the CDR3: TGTGCCAGCAGCGTGCAGGGGAACAGCCTCCCCTACGAGCAGTACTTC.

The gene calls are TRBV7-7 and TRBJ2-7; no definite D call. The ends were cut back, 5 bases at V and 5 bases at J, with 25 bases in the middle. This CDR3 region has 17 residues. Germline CDR1 SSHAT, CDR2 FNYEAQ (reference sequence). The CDR3 reads CASSESPLTGWLDEQYF. The CDR3 nucleotides are TGTGCCAGCAGCGAAAGCCCCCTCACCGGCTGGCTTGACGAGCAGTACTTC.

This clonotype was seen a handful of times. The chain recombines TRBV20-1 with TRBJ2-1; D ambiguous. Trimming pared 5 bases from V and 8 bases from J, leaving 22 bases between. Per the germline V gene, CDR1 is DFQATT and CDR2 is SNEGSKA (reference sequence). The CDR3 is 15 residues long. CDR3 sequence: CSARTAKTAPDEQFF. The CDR3 DNA reads as TGCAGTGCTCGGACGGCGAAGACTGCCCCAGATGAGCAGTTCTTC.

This chain links TRBV29-1 with TRBJ2-1, with 7 positions matching TRBD1. The V and J ends lost 2 bases and 3 bases, in that order; junction bases with no gene match: 7. The CDR3 is made up of 15 amino acids. Per the germline V gene, CDR1 is SQVTM and CDR2 is ANQGSEA. The CDR3 reads CSVESSGTVYNEQFF. CDR3 DNA: TGCAGCGTTGAAAGCTCCGGGACAGTCTACAATGAGCAGTTCTTC.

The chain links TRBV12-3 or TRBV12-4 to TRBJ2-7, with a tentative D call TRBD1 (5 bases). This CDR3 comprises 12 residues. The V and J ends lost 5 bases and 5 bases respectively, with 10 bases between them. CDR3 sequence: CASSLQGHEQYF. CDR3 in DNA: TGTGCCAGCAGTCTCCAGGGCCACGAGCAGTACTTC.

This clonotype has only a few counts. This sequence joins TRBV9 and TRBJ2-3; 9 bases are a match to TRBD2. Germline CDR1 and CDR2: SGDLS and YYNGEE. Trimming cost V 0 bases and J 4 bases; bases outside gene matches: 3. There are 15 residues in the CDR3. The CDR3, as DNA: TGTGCCAGCAGCGTAGATGGCGGGGGGGCAGATACGCAGTATTTT. Residues: CASSVDGGGADTQYF.

The gene calls are TRBV5-1 and TRBJ2-1, with TRBD2 as a possible D gene (6 bases). The CDR3 runs 14 residues. V was shortened by 7 bases and J by 8 bases, with 19 bases between the two germline ends. From germline, CDR1 is SGHRS and CDR2 YFSETQ. The CDR3 loop is CASRTPTRFYEQFF. In DNA form, the CDR3 reads TGCGCCAGCCGGACCCCGACTAGATTCTATGAGCAGTTCTTC.

This clonotype came up a few times. This chain links TRBV10-3 with TRBJ2-5; 7 positions agree with TRBD2. The CDR3 has 15 amino acids. The germline CDR1 and CDR2 sequences are ENHRY and SYGVKD. J was trimmed by 1 base and V by 2 bases; bases with no gene match: 4. The DNA of the CDR3 is TGTGCCATCAGTGAGGGGCGGGGGAGCCAAGAGACCCAGTACTTC. Its translation is CAISEGRGSQETQYF.

The rearrangement uses TRBV5-6 and TRBJ2-7; D is perhaps TRBD1 (6 bases). Trimming shortened V by 3 bases and J by 5 bases, and 9 bases separated the two germline ends. This CDR3 region has 12 residues. Per germline, CDR1 SGHDT and CDR2 YYEEEE. CDR3 in amino acids: CASSWTEDEQYF. The DNA for the CDR3 is TGTGCCAGCAGCTGGACAGAAGACGAGCAGTACTTC.

This clonotype was observed many times. This sequence joins TRBV12-3 or TRBV12-4 and TRBJ2-2; D gene uncertain. The V end lost 3 bases, the J end lost 6 bases, and 5 bases lay between the germline ends. This CDR3 is built from 12 residues. CDR3 residues: CASSFGPGELFF. The DNA of the CDR3 is TGTGCCAGCAGTTTCGGGCCCGGGGAGCTGTTTTTT.

The V and J genes are TRBV2 and TRBJ2-1; D remains ambiguous. V lost 4 bases and J 0 bases, leaving 7 bases between the germline ends. Germline CDR1 reads SNHLY; CDR2 reads FYNNEI. The CDR3 contains 14 residues. In DNA form, the CDR3 reads TGTGCCAGCAGTGTCCCTAGCTCCTACAATGAGCAGTTCTTC. Amino acid sequence: CASSVPSSYNEQFF.

This clonotype has just a few counts. This CDR3 reads CASSLVGGRYYNEQFF. Written as DNA, the CDR3 is TGTGCCAGCAGCTTAGTCGGGGGGCGCTACTACAATGAGCAGTTCTTC. The V and J genes are TRBV7-8 and TRBJ2-1; D perhaps matches TRBD2 (7 bases). Trimming pared 1 base from V and 3 bases from J, leaving 13 bases between. This CDR3 has 16 amino acids. Germline V CDR1 and CDR2: SGHVS, FQNEAQ.

The J gene is TRBJ2-7, the V gene TRBV3-1, with 8 bases that match TRBD1. The ends lost 4 bases at V and 3 bases at J; junction bases unmatched: 8. The CDR3 contains 15 residues. CDR1 LGHDT and CDR2 YNNKEL come from the germline V gene (reference sequence). The CDR3 here is CASSRDLGQVYEQYF. CDR3 coding DNA: TGTGCCAGCAGCCGAGATCTGGGACAGGTCTACGAGCAGTACTTC.

CDR3 nucleotide sequence: TGTGCCACCAGTGAGTCTAGCGGGGTCTACAATGAGCAGTTCTTC. Residues: CATSESSGVYNEQFF. The chain joins TRBV24-1 to TRBJ2-1; TRBD2 aligns across 9 bases. Trimming at V came to 4 bases and at J to 3 bases, leaving 3 bases not matched to a gene. This CDR3 comprises 15 residues. Germline V gives CDR1 KGHDR, CDR2 SFDVKD.

This clonotype was recorded many times. The chain joins TRBV7-6 to TRBJ1-2, with D unclear. There are 14 residues in the CDR3. Trimming left V 1 base short and J 0 bases short, with 6 bases between. Germline V lookup: CDR1 SGHVS, CDR2 FNYEAQ. The CDR3 DNA is TGTGCCAGCAGCTTAGACGGCTCTAACTATGGCTACACCTTC. The encoded protein is CASSLDGSNYGYTF.

The CDR3 coding sequence is TGCGCCAGCAGCCCCTACCGCTCTGGGGCCAACGTCCTGACTTTC. Its translation: CASSPYRSGANVLTF. The rearrangement uses TRBV5-1 and TRBJ2-6; D unresolved. The CDR3 loop spans 15 amino acids. Trimming removed 4 bases at V and 0 bases at J, with 8 bases between. Germline V gene sequence: CDR1 SGHRS, CDR2 YFSETQ.

The chain links TRBV27 to TRBJ1-2, with a possible D match to TRBD1 (5 bases). The CDR3 is 13 amino acids. Per the germline V gene, CDR1 is MNHEY and CDR2 is SMNVEV (reference sequence). Trimming cost V 3 bases and J 2 bases, with 7 bases left between them. The DNA for the CDR3 is TGTGCCAGCAGTTTTCAGGGAAACTATGGCTACACCTTC. This translates into CASSFQGNYGYTF.

This chain uses TRBV30 with TRBJ2-6; D unresolved. V shed 0 bases and J shed 2 bases, with 8 bases lying between them. Per germline, CDR1 GTSNPN and CDR2 SVGIG (reference sequence). CDR3 length equals 15 residues. The CDR3: CAWSVRVPGANVLTF. CDR3 DNA: TGTGCCTGGAGTGTACGAGTTCCTGGGGCCAACGTCCTGACTTTC.